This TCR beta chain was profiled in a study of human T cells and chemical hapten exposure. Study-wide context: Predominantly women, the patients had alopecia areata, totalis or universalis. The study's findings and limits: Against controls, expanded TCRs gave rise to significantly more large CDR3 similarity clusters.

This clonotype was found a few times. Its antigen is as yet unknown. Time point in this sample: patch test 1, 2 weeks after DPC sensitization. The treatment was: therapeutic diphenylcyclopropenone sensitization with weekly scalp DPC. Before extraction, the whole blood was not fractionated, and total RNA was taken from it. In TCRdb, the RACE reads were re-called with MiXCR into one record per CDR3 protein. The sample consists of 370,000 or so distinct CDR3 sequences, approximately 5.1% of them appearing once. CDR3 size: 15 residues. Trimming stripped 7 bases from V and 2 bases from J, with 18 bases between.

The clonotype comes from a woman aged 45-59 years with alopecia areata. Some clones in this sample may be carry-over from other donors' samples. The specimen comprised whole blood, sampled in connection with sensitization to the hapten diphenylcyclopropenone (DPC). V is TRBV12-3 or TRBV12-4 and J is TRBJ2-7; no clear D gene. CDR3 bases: TGTGCCAGCACCCTACGGGCCTCTCGAACCTACGAGCAGTACTTC. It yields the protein CASTLRASRTYEQYF.